The 9 T cell receptor beta chains below all came from one sample that was sequenced in a study of neoadjuvant anti-PD-1 for oral cavity cancer. Sequencing was performed with immunoSEQ multiplex PCR; in TCRdb, only in-frame clones are kept and a portion is missing. The repertoire holds tens of thousands of clones, around 82% seen once, with about 3.7% in the top ten. The specimen comprised PBMCs, sampled before nivolumab (anti-PD-1) treatment. These receptors all come from a person aged 35-79 years with oral cavity squamous cell carcinoma.

V usage is TRBV4-1 and J usage is TRBJ2-3; perhaps TRBD2 as D (6 bases). V was shortened by 2 bases and J by 4 bases, with 16 bases between the two germline ends. The germline V gene encodes CDR1 MGHRA and CDR2 YSYEKL. This CDR3 is built from 16 residues. The CDR3 spells CASSQSPGEAADTQYF. CDR3 sequence (DNA): TGCGCCAGCAGCCAATCACCGGGAGAGGCGGCAGATACGCAGTATTTT.

The chain is built from TRBV11-2 and TRBJ2-7; 12 nucleotides align to TRBD1. CDR1 SGHAT and CDR2 FQNNGV come from the germline V gene. V shed 4 bases, J shed 6 bases, and the junction held 4 bases outside the gene matches. The CDR3 extends over 14 amino acids. The CDR3 coding sequence is TGTGCCAGCAGCTCCCGGGACAGGGGGCCCGAGCAGTACTTC. Translation: CASSSRDRGPEQYF.

The table lists this clone with a few counts. V is TRBV9 and J is TRBJ1-5; D call uncertain. This CDR3 is built from 12 residues. Trimming pared 3 bases from V and 11 bases from J, leaving 12 bases between. Germline CDR1 is SGDLS and CDR2 is YYNGEE. CDR3 coding DNA: TGTGCCAGCAGCGCCGAGACGGGATCCCAGCATTTT. This encodes CASSAETGSQHF.

This clone was observed a few times. The gene calls are TRBV18 and TRBJ1-5; D perhaps matches TRBD1 (6 bases). This CDR3 comprises 13 residues. Trimming stripped 6 bases from V and 4 bases from J, with 10 bases between. Germline CDR1 and CDR2: KGHSH and LQKENI. CDR3: CASSAGENQPQHF. In nucleotides, the CDR3 is TGTGCCAGCTCGGCAGGGGAAAATCAGCCCCAGCATTTT. Full variable domain (remainder filled in from reference TRBV18 and TRBJ1-5): NAGVMQNPRHLVRRRGQEARLRCSPMKGHSHVYWYRQLPEEGLKFMVYLQKENIIDESGMPKERFSAEFPKEGPSILRIQQVVRGDSAAYFCASSAGENQPQHFGDGTRLSIL.

This clone has just a few counts. This chain's CDR3 is CASSDIFLEAFF. DNA of the CDR3: TGTGCCAGCAGTGATATCTTTCTGGAGGCTTTCTTT. V gene TRBV6-1 combines with J gene TRBJ1-1, with D unclear. The germline V and J ends were trimmed by 3 bases and 11 bases, with 13 bases remaining between them. Germline V gene lookup returns CDR1 MNHNS and CDR2 SASEGT. The length of the CDR3 is 12 residues.

This clone has more than one count but fewer than ten. The chain joins TRBV4-1 to TRBJ2-7, with 10 bases fitting TRBD2. The V gene end was trimmed by 2 bases and the J gene end by 3 bases; junction bases not matched to a gene: 7. Germline CDR1 is MGHRA and CDR2 is YSYEKL. The CDR3 is 16 residues long. For the CDR3, the DNA is TGCGCCAGCAGCCAAACCCTTTTAGCGGGAGGCTACGAGCAGTACTTC. It codes for CASSQTLLAGGYEQYF.

The CDR3 region has the DNA TGTGCCAGTAGGGGACAGATATCCAGCACAGATACGCAGTATTTT. Translated: CASRGQISSTDTQYF. The chain combines TRBV19 with TRBJ2-3; TRBD1 aligns across 7 bases. Germline lookup yields CDR1 LNHDA and CDR2 SQIVND (reference sequence). This CDR3 region has 15 residues. V gave up 6 bases and J gave up 0 bases; unmatched junction bases: 6.

Here the CDR3 reads CATGQGLTEAFF. The CDR3 DNA reads as TGTGCCACCGGACAGGGATTGACTGAAGCTTTCTTT. The V gene is TRBV10-3, the J gene TRBJ1-1, with TRBD1 matching 8 bases. Germline V CDR1 and CDR2: ENHRY, SYGVKD. V was clipped by 10 bases and J by 5 bases; unmatched bases: 6. The CDR3 covers 12 residues.

The genes are TRBV5-1 and TRBJ2-3; D not certain. Germline V lookup: CDR1 SGHRS, CDR2 YFSETQ. The V gene lost 0 bases and the J gene lost 6 bases, with 8 bases spanning the gap. The CDR3 is made up of 13 amino acids. CDR3 sequence: CASSLEVWDTQYF. CDR3 DNA: TGCGCCAGCAGCTTGGAGGTGTGGGATACGCAGTATTTT.